These 15 T cell receptor beta chains share one sample of origin, sequenced in a study of blood T cell repertoires in COVID-19. The assay was immunoSEQ multiplex PCR, and TCRdb's table has in-frame clones only and misses some. The table includes 250,000 to 350,000 clones, around 84% detected once. Specimen: peripheral blood. Receptor source: a human donor with COVID-19, enrolled during active disease. The donor label of this sample is uncertain.

The chain combines TRBV11-2 with TRBJ2-2; TRBD1 aligns across 7 bases. Trimming removed 5 bases from V and 4 bases from J; junction bases left unmatched: 10. From germline, CDR1 is SGHAT and CDR2 FQNNGV. The CDR3 contains 16 residues. CDR3 sequence reads: CASSGLTGLATGELFF. DNA of the CDR3: TGTGCCAGCAGCGGACTGACAGGGTTGGCCACCGGGGAGCTGTTTTTT.

The chain uses TRBV5-1 and TRBJ2-7; 9 bases are a match to TRBD1. There are 15 residues in the CDR3. Germline values: CDR1 SGHRS, CDR2 YFSETQ. Trimming removed 4 bases from V and 5 bases from J; junction bases left unmatched: 10. The CDR3 coding sequence is TGCGCCAGCAGCATCTCCGGGACAGGGAAAGACGAGCAGTACTTC. Amino acid sequence: CASSISGTGKDEQYF.

The DNA of the CDR3 is TGTGCCAGCAGTTCCTCGGGACAGGGGGCGCGAGGCTACACCTTC. This codes for CASSSSGQGARGYTF. The V and J genes are TRBV6-5 and TRBJ1-2; 12 positions agree with TRBD1. The germline V gene encodes CDR1 MNHEY and CDR2 SVGAGI. V lost 4 bases and J lost 8; bases outside the gene matches: 8. This CDR3 has 15 residues.

The rearrangement uses TRBV7-2 and TRBJ2-7, with 10 bases matching TRBD2. Germline V gives CDR1 SGHTA, CDR2 FQGNSA. The CDR3 has 13 residues. Germline trimming cut 1 base from V and 7 bases from J; bases unmatched to any gene: 1. The CDR3 sequence is CASSLGTSGEQYF. The DNA for the CDR3 is TGTGCCAGCAGCTTAGGGACTAGCGGAGAGCAGTACTTC.

The chain uses TRBV29-1 and TRBJ2-3, with D possibly matching TRBD2 (6 bases). The ends were cut back, 4 bases at V and 5 bases at J, with 19 bases in the middle. Germline V gene lookup returns CDR1 SQVTM and CDR2 ANQGSEA. CDR3 length: 15 amino acids. The chain's CDR3 is CSVVGFGRELDTQYF. CDR3 in DNA: TGCAGCGTTGTGGGGTTCGGACGGGAGTTAGATACGCAGTATTTT.

The count of this clone is one. CDR3 sequence (DNA): TGTGCCAGCAGCTTAGCAAGGACAGGGGGCGCTGGGACCCAGTACTTC. Protein product: CASSLARTGGAGTQYF. The chain combines TRBV11-2 with TRBJ2-5; TRBD1 agrees at 11 bases. Per the germline V gene, CDR1 is SGHAT and CDR2 is FQNNGV. The CDR3 spans 16 residues. With V trimmed by 1 base and J by 7 bases, 8 bases remained unmatched.

This rearrangement joins TRBV6-2 or TRBV6-3 to TRBJ1-5; no clear D gene. This CDR3 region has 15 residues. Trimming pared 5 bases from V and 4 bases from J, leaving 15 bases between. Germline assignment: CDR1 MNHEY and CDR2 SVGEGT. CDR3 region: CASSKEGVWNQPQHF. In DNA, the CDR3 is TGTGCCAGCAGTAAAGAGGGCGTTTGGAATCAGCCCCAGCATTTT.

The chain combines TRBV12-3 or TRBV12-4 with TRBJ1-5; D may be TRBD1 (5 bases). V was shortened by 7 bases and J by 3 bases, with 10 bases between the two germline ends. This CDR3 is 13 amino acids long. CDR3 in amino acids: CASKSGNNQPQHF. The CDR3 DNA follows: TGTGCCAGCAAATCAGGGAACAATCAGCCCCAGCATTTT.

The V gene is TRBV19, the J gene TRBJ2-5; 7 bases align to TRBD2. V trimming: 7 bases; J trimming: 4 bases; junction bases outside the gene matches: 15. The germline gives CDR1 LNHDA, CDR2 SQIVND (reference sequence). This CDR3 is built from 16 residues. CDR3 in amino acids: CASIGRGLGGGETQYF. The CDR3 DNA follows: TGTGCCAGTATTGGGAGGGGCCTGGGGGGAGGAGAGACCCAGTACTTC.

This chain links TRBV5-6 with TRBJ2-7, with TRBD2 matching 10 bases. V dropped 0 bases and J dropped 1; count of bases not matched to a gene: 1. The germline gives CDR1 SGHDT, CDR2 YYEEEE. This CDR3 comprises 15 residues. The CDR3 nucleotides are TGTGCCAGCAGCTTGGGAGCGGGAGGGTCCTACGAGCAGTACTTC. Translation: CASSLGAGGSYEQYF.

The gene calls are TRBV19 and TRBJ2-3, with 11 nucleotides matching TRBD2. This CDR3 comprises 18 residues. Looked up from germline, CDR1 is LNHDA and CDR2 is SQIVND (reference sequence). After removal of 3 bases from V and 2 bases from J, the junction contained 10 bases not matched to a gene. The CDR3 bases are TGTGCCAGTAGTATCGTCCTAGCGGGAGGATCGGTCACAGATACGCAGTATTTT. It encodes CASSIVLAGGSVTDTQYF.

The chain couples TRBV19 to TRBJ1-2; unclear D gene. Trimming stripped 0 bases from V and 8 bases from J, with 16 bases between. In germline, CDR1 is LNHDA, CDR2 SQIVND (reference sequence). The CDR3 loop spans 15 amino acids. CDR3 amino acids: CASSIDAGAGKGYTF. In nucleotides, the CDR3 is TGTGCCAGTAGTATAGATGCAGGCGCGGGGAAGGGCTACACCTTC.

The sample holds a few counts of this clone. The chain joins TRBV5-1 to TRBJ2-7; D perhaps matches TRBD1 (7 bases). The CDR3 length is 15 residues. V was pared by 0 bases and J by 6 bases, with 16 bases between. Germline V gene lookup returns CDR1 SGHRS and CDR2 YFSETQ. CDR3 sequence: CASSLGTGDSGEQYF. In nucleotides, the CDR3 is TGCGCCAGCAGCTTGGGAACAGGGGATAGCGGCGAGCAGTACTTC.

The chain has TRBV19 and TRBJ2-7, with 11 bases that match TRBD2. Germline-derived CDR1 and CDR2 are LNHDA and SQIVND (reference sequence). This CDR3 region has 15 residues. V lost 5 bases to trimming and J lost 3 bases; unmatched junction nucleotides: 6. The CDR3 here is CASSPTSGNVYEQYF. Written as DNA, the CDR3 is TGTGCCAGTAGTCCGACTAGCGGGAACGTCTACGAGCAGTACTTC.

The V and J genes are TRBV7-2 and TRBJ1-5; a weak D match, TRBD1 (5 bases). The CDR3 sequence is 15 residues long. Germline V gene sequence: CDR1 SGHTA, CDR2 FQGNSA. V was clipped by 2 bases and J by 3 bases, with 11 bases between them. The CDR3, as DNA: TGTGCCAGCAGCTTAAGGGGCGAGGACAATCAGCCCCAGCATTTT. Translation gives CASSLRGEDNQPQHF. The full variable domain, its missing parts supplied by reference TRBV7-2 and TRBJ1-5, is GAGVSQSPSNKVTEKGKDVELRCDPISGHTALYWYRQSLGQGLEFLIYFQGNSAPDKSGLPSDRFSAERTGGSVSTLTIQRTQQEDSAVYLCASSLRGEDNQPQHFGDGTRLSIL.